This T cell receptor (beta chain) came from a study of shared clonotypes between healthy human individuals. TCRdb keeps only in-frame clones here, not all; method: immunoSEQ multiplex PCR. Altogether fewer than 850,000 clones are present, roughly 78% being singletons, with the ten largest covering 1.8%. Sequencing used memory CD4+ T cells sorted from blood. Sample subset: CD45RA-negative fraction. The TCR was taken from a woman aged 25 to 39 in good health.

CDR3 sequence: CASSALQAGRQSTDTQYF. The CDR3 bases are TGTGCCAGCAGTGCACTTCAGGCGGGGCGACAAAGCACAGATACGCAGTATTTT. V is TRBV28 and J is TRBJ2-3, with a possible D match to TRBD2 (6 bases). Trimming took off 5 bases at V and 0 bases at J, with 21 bases between the two ends. CDR1 is MDHEN, CDR2 SYDVKM, per germline. CDR3 size: 18 residues.